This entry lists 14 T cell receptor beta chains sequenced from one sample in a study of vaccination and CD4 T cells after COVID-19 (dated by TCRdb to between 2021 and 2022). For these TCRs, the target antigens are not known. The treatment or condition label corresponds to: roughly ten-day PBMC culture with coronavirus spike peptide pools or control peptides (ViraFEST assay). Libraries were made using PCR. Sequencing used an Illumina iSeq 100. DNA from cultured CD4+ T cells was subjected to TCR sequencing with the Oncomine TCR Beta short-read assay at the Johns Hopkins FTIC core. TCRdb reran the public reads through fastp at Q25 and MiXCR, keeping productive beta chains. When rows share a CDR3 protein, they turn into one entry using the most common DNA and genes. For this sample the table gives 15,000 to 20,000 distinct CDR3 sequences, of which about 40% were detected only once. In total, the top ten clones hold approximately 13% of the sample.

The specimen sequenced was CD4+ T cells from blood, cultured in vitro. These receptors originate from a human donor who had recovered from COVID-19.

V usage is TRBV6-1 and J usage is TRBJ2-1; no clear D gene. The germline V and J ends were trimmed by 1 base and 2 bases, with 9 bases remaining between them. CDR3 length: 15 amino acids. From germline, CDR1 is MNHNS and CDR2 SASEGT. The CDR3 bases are TGTGCCAGCAGTGAAGGCAGACTTGCCTACAATGAGCAGTTCTTC. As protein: CASSEGRLAYNEQFF.

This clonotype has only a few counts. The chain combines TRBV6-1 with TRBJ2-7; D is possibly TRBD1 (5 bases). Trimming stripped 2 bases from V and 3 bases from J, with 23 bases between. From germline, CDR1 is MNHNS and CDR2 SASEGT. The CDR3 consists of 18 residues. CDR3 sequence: CASSEQSPDTEPYYEQYF. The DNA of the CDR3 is TGTGCCAGCAGTGAACAGTCTCCGGACACTGAACCATACTACGAGCAGTACTTC.

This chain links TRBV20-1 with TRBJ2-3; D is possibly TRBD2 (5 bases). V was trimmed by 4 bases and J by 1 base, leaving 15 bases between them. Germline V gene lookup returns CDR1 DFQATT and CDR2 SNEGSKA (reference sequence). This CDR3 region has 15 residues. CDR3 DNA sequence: TGCAGTGCTATATCCCTAGACGGGGGCACAGATACGCAGTATTTT. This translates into CSAISLDGGTDTQYF.

CDR3 sequence (DNA): TGTGCCAGCAGTTCAAGTGGCGACGGGAGGACCACAGATACGCAGTATTTT. Translation: CASSSSGDGRTTDTQYF. V usage is TRBV7-2 and J usage is TRBJ2-3, with 7 bases lining up with TRBD2. V lost 6 bases to trimming and J lost 2 bases; unmatched junction nucleotides: 14. This CDR3 has 17 amino acids. Germline V gene sequence: CDR1 SGHTA, CDR2 FQGNSA.

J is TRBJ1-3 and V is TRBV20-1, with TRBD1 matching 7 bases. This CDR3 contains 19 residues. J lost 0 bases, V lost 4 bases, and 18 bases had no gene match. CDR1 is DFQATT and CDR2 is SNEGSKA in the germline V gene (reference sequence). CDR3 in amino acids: CSAKRPGQTPPYSGNTIYF. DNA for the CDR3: TGCAGTGCTAAGAGACCGGGACAGACTCCTCCGTACTCTGGAAACACCATATATTTT.

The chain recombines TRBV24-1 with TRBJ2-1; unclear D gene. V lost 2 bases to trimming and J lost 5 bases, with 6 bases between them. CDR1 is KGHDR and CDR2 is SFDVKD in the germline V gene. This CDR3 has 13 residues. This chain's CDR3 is CATSDYLNNEQFF. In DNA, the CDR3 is TGTGCCACCAGTGATTACCTAAACAATGAGCAGTTCTTC.

CDR3 nucleotide sequence: TGCGCCAGCAGCCAGAGGGGGGGGAACACTGAAGCTTTCTTT. Residues: CASSQRGGNTEAFF. This chain uses TRBV4-1 with TRBJ1-1; D is possibly TRBD1 (6 bases). Germline CDR1 is MGHRA and CDR2 is YSYEKL. V gave up 3 bases and J gave up 1 base, with 9 bases separating them. The CDR3 has 14 amino acids.

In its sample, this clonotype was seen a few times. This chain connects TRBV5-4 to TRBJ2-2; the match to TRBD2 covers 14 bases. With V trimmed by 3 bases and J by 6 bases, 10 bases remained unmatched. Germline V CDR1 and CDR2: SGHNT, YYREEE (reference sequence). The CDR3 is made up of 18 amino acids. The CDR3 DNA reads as TGTGCCAGCAGCTGGGGACTAGCGGGAGCATCCGGGGCCGGGGAGCTGTTTTTT. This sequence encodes CASSWGLAGASGAGELFF.

The chain's CDR3 is CASSVGTGGFRNIQYF. The CDR3 DNA reads TGTGCCAGCAGCGTTGGGACAGGGGGGTTCCGGAACATTCAGTACTTC. The chain links TRBV9 to TRBJ2-4; 11 bases map to TRBD1. The V gene end was trimmed by 2 bases and the J gene end by 7 bases; junction bases not matched to a gene: 8. Germline loops: CDR1 SGDLS, CDR2 YYNGEE. This CDR3 comprises 16 residues.

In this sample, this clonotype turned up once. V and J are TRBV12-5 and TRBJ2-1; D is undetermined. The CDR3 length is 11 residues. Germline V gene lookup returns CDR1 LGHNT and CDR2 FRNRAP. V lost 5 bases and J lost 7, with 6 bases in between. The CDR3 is CASGPPNEQFF. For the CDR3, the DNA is TGTGCTAGTGGTCCGCCGAATGAGCAGTTCTTC.

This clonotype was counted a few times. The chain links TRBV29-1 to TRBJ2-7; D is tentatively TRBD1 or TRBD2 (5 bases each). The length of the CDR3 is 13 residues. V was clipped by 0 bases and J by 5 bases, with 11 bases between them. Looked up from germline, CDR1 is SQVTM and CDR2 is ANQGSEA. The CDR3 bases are TGCAGCGTTGAAGATGAAGTGGGGGACGAGCAGTACTTC. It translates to CSVEDEVGDEQYF.

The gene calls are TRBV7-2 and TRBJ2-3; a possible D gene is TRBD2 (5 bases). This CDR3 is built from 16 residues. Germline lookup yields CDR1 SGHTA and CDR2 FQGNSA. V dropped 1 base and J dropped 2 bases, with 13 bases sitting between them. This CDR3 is CASSLGISANTDTQYF. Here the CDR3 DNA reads TGTGCCAGCAGCTTAGGGATTAGCGCTAACACAGATACGCAGTATTTT.

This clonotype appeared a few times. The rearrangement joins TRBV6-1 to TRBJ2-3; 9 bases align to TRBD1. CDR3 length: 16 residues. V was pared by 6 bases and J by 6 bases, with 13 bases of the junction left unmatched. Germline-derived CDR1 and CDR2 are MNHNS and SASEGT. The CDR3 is CASSLAGTGMFDTQYF. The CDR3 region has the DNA TGTGCCAGCAGCTTGGCCGGGACAGGGATGTTCGATACGCAGTATTTT.

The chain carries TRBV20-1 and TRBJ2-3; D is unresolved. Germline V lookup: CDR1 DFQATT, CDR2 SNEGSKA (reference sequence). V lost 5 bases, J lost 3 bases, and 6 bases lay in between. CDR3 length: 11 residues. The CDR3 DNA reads TGCAGTGCTCCAACGACAGATACGCAGTATTTT. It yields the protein CSAPTTDTQYF.